This is a list of T cell receptor beta chains from one sample in a study of shared clonotypes between healthy human individuals. Libraries were prepared by immunoSEQ multiplex PCR; TCRdb keeps only in-frame clonotypes and omits some of them. The sample consists of 1,400,000 or so clones, approximately 98.5% of them appearing once. The sequenced sample was naive CD4+ T cells sorted from blood. These receptors were collected from a man aged 25 to 45 in good health. CDR3s include the opening cysteine and the closing phenylalanine or tryptophan. The D gene is left open where the match is weak. Clone size, where shown, is once, few, many, or a class for clones that have expanded.

j_call v_call d_call clone_size cdr3_aa cdr3_nt
TRBJ2-1 TRBV28 . . CASSSGLSSYNEQFF TGTGCCAGCAGTTCCGGACTAAGCTCCTACAATGAGCAGTTCTTC
TRBJ2-7 TRBV7-9 TRBD2 . CASSPRGLAGGWEQYF TGTGCCAGCAGCCCCCGGGGACTAGCGGGAGGTTGGGAGCAGTACTTC
TRBJ2-7 TRBV4-1 TRBD1 once CASSLDRDEQYF TGCGCCAGCAGCCTCGACAGGGATGAGCAGTACTTC
TRBJ1-5 TRBV19 . . CASSHKGNSNQPQHF TGTGCCAGTAGTCACAAGGGAAATAGCAATCAGCCCCAGCATTTT
TRBJ2-1 TRBV11-1 . once CASSLAPGPNEQFF TGTGCCAGCAGCTTAGCCCCGGGTCCCAATGAGCAGTTCTTC
TRBJ2-1 TRBV10-2 . . CASSGIGGSYNEQFF TGCGCCAGCAGTGGGATAGGGGGGTCCTACAATGAGCAGTTCTTC
TRBJ2-5 TRBV10-3 . . CAISESRGDGETQYF TGTGCCATCAGTGAGTCAAGGGGGGATGGAGAGACCCAGTACTTC
TRBJ1-4 TRBV5-5 . . CASSTSYGGGEKLFF TGTGCCAGCAGCACGTCTTACGGAGGCGGCGAAAAACTGTTTTTT
TRBJ2-2 TRBV9 TRBD2 . CASSVVASGRTGELFF TGTGCCAGCAGCGTAGTGGCTAGCGGGAGAACCGGGGAGCTGTTTTTT
TRBJ1-4 TRBV18 TRBD1 . CASSPTSSGTGGKEKLFF TGTGCCAGCTCACCAACCTCTTCCGGGACAGGGGGTAAAGAAAAACTGTTTTTT
TRBJ2-2 TRBV21-1 . . CASRHYNRGHNRKSNTGELFF TGTGCCAGCAGACATTATAACAGGGGGCACAATCGCAAATCGAACACCGGGGAGCTGTTTTTT
TRBJ2-3 TRBV29-1 . . CSVVTSLGTDTQYF TGCAGCGTCGTAACCTCACTGGGCACAGATACGCAGTATTTT
TRBJ2-5 TRBV7-6 . . CASSLATRRALGLETQYF TGTGCCAGCAGCTTAGCCACTCGCCGAGCGTTGGGATTAGAGACCCAGTACTTC
TRBJ2-1 TRBV6-5 . . CASSSSRLGYNEQFF .
TRBJ2-3 TRBV5-1 . . CASSLESPPDTQYF TGCGCCAGCAGCTTGGAGTCCCCGCCAGATACGCAGTATTTT
TRBJ1-1 TRBV5-1 TRBD1 . CASSGRTGKTTEAFF TGCGCCAGCAGCGGGAGGACAGGGAAGACAACTGAAGCTTTCTTT